The 24 T cell receptor beta chains reported below all come from one sample, sequenced in a study of T cell responses to AZD1222 COVID-19 vaccine. This table comes from immunoSEQ multiplex PCR, and its TCRdb copy is limited to in-frame clones, with some not included. The profile covers more than 60,000 clones, with around 87% appearing a single time and roughly 18% taken by the ten largest. Sequencing was performed on peripheral blood, taken 28 days after the second AZD1222 dose. The receptors here all came from an adult who received the AZD1222 COVID-19 vaccine.

The V call is TRBV30, the J call TRBJ1-4, with no clear D. The V gene's germline CDR1 is GTSNPN and CDR2 SVGIG (reference sequence). The CDR3 is 12 amino acids. V gave up 1 base and J gave up 0 bases, with 0 bases separating them. CDR3 sequence (DNA): TGTGCCTGGAGTGCAACTAATGAAAAACTGTTTTTT. Amino acids: CAWSATNEKLFF.

The chain couples TRBV6-2 or TRBV6-3 to TRBJ1-2; D gene uncertain. Per the germline V gene, CDR1 is MNHEY and CDR2 is SVGEGT. The CDR3 sequence is 12 residues long. The V end was cut by 4 bases, the J end by 1 base, with 4 bases between. The DNA for the CDR3 is TGTGCCAGCAGTTTCAATAACTATGGCTACACCTTC. As protein: CASSFNNYGYTF.

The rearrangement links TRBV3-1 (or the pseudogene TRBV3-2) to TRBJ2-3; 15 nucleotides align to TRBD2. V lost 0 bases, J lost 6 bases, and 7 bases stayed unmatched. The germline gives CDR1 LGHDT, CDR2 YNNKEL (reference sequence). The CDR3 spans 18 residues. This chain's CDR3 is CASSQDFGTSGGLDTQYF. In nucleotides, the CDR3 is TGTGCCAGCAGCCAAGATTTCGGGACTAGCGGGGGGTTGGATACGCAGTATTTT.

This clone was counted a single time. This chain uses TRBV21-1 with TRBJ1-6; whether TRBD1, the table's D call, matches the DNA was not checked. TRBV21-1 counts as a pseudogene. CDR3 length: 17 residues. CDR3 nucleotides: TGTGCCAGCAGCAAAAATGGACATCTAAGGGGAACTTCACCCCTCCACTTT. This gives the protein CASSKNGHLRGTSPLHF.

The chain recombines TRBV6-6 with TRBJ1-5; D gene uncertain. This CDR3 has 12 amino acids. Per germline, CDR1 MNHNY and CDR2 SVGAGI (reference sequence). Trimming removed 4 bases at V and 3 bases at J, with 4 bases between. The DNA for the CDR3 is TGTGCCAGCAGTTCCAACAATCAGCCCCAGCATTTT. The encoded protein is CASSSNNQPQHF.

This clone was detected once. The gene calls are TRBV11-2 and TRBJ2-3, with D perhaps matching TRBD2 (5 bases). The germline CDR1 and CDR2 sequences are SGHAT and FQNNGV. The CDR3 runs 14 residues. Trimming shortened V by 6 bases and J by 5 bases, and 15 bases separated the two germline ends. This chain's CDR3 is CASSLLSGVDTQYF. CDR3 coding DNA: TGTGCCAGCAGTCTTTTAAGCGGTGTAGATACGCAGTATTTT. Full variable domain (outside the CDR3, taken from reference TRBV11-2 and TRBJ2-3): EAGVAQSPRYKIIEKRQSVAFWCNPISGHATLYWYQQILGQGPKLLIQFQNNGVVDDSQLPKDRFSAERLKGVDSTLKIQPAKLEDSAVYLCASSLLSGVDTQYFGPGTRLTVL.

The chain combines TRBV4-2 with TRBJ2-7, with D possibly TRBD2 on 5 matching bases. Germline lookup yields CDR1 LGHNA and CDR2 YNFKEQ. CDR3 length: 14 amino acids. Trimming took 0 bases from V and 3 from J, leaving 9 bases between them. The CDR3 spells CASSQDVRGYEQYF. CDR3 sequence (DNA): TGTGCCAGCAGCCAAGATGTACGGGGCTACGAGCAGTACTTC.

The rearrangement links TRBV6-5 to TRBJ2-5; 11 nucleotides agree with TRBD2. The CDR3 consists of 16 residues. CDR1 and CDR2 from the germline V gene are MNHEY and SVGAGI. J gave up 2 bases and V 4 bases, and 6 bases lay outside the gene matches. This CDR3 is CASSSLRTSGQETQYF. CDR3 nucleotide sequence: TGTGCCAGCAGTTCACTACGGACTAGCGGGCAAGAGACCCAGTACTTC.

J is TRBJ1-5 and V is TRBV9; D not certain. Deletions cut 3 bases from V and 0 bases from J, with 10 bases between. Per germline, CDR1 SGDLS and CDR2 YYNGEE. The CDR3 loop spans 15 amino acids. The CDR3 sequence is CASSAEWVSNQPQHF. For the CDR3, the DNA is TGTGCCAGCAGCGCAGAGTGGGTTAGCAATCAGCCCCAGCATTTT.

J is TRBJ2-7 and V is TRBV6-6; D ambiguous. Germline-derived CDR1 and CDR2 are MNHNY and SVGAGI (reference sequence). With 7 bases removed from V and 4 bases from J, the gap between germline ends came to 14 bases. The CDR3 has 13 amino acids. The CDR3 protein is CASTARASYEQYF. As DNA, the CDR3 is TGTGCCAGCACAGCACGGGCGTCGTACGAGCAGTACTTC.

The chain employs TRBV11-2 and TRBJ1-2; TRBD1 matches at 8 bases. The CDR3 runs to 13 residues. The V gene's germline CDR1 is SGHAT and CDR2 FQNNGV. The junction had 6 bases not matched to a gene; V was cut back by 8 bases and J by 4 bases. CDR3 loop: CASLGQDLYGYTF. As DNA, the CDR3 is TGTGCCAGCTTGGGACAGGACCTCTATGGCTACACCTTC. Combining the CDR3 with reference TRBV11-2 and TRBJ1-2 gives the whole variable domain EAGVAQSPRYKIIEKRQSVAFWCNPISGHATLYWYQQILGQGPKLLIQFQNNGVVDDSQLPKDRFSAERLKGVDSTLKIQPAKLEDSAVYLCASLGQDLYGYTFGSGTRLTVV.

This sequence joins TRBV7-6 and TRBJ2-1; D ambiguous. In germline, CDR1 is SGHVS, CDR2 FNYEAQ. Trimming stripped 4 bases from V and 8 bases from J, with 12 bases between. The CDR3 runs to 13 residues. CDR3 nucleotides: TGTGCCAGCAGCTCGACCTACGGACATGAGCAGTTCTTC. Protein: CASSSTYGHEQFF.

The V gene is TRBV11-3, the J gene TRBJ2-3; unclear D gene. Trimming removed 0 bases at V and 9 bases at J, with 7 bases between. Germline assignment: CDR1 SGHNT and CDR2 YENEEA. CDR3 size: 12 residues. DNA of the CDR3: TGTGCCAGCAGCTTAGACTCTAGAACGCAGTATTTT. It yields the protein CASSLDSRTQYF.

This chain connects TRBV6-5 to TRBJ2-1; 11 bases line up with TRBD2. The CDR3 has 16 residues. CDR1 is MNHEY and CDR2 is SVGAGI in the germline V gene. The trim removed 0 bases at V and 4 bases at J, leaving 2 bases unmatched. In DNA, the CDR3 is TGTGCCAGCAGTTACTCGGGGACTAGCGGTTACAATGAGCAGTTCTTC. This codes for CASSYSGTSGYNEQFF.

Regarding this clone: Other DNA variants within this sample encode the same CDR3. The CDR3 sequence: CASSESPDRYEQYF. The CDR3 nucleotides are TGTGCCAGCAGTGAAAGTCCCGACAGGTACGAGCAGTACTTC. V and J are TRBV2 and TRBJ2-7; possible D gene TRBD1, 6 bases. V was clipped by 2 bases and J by 4 bases, with 12 bases between them. Germline V gives CDR1 SNHLY, CDR2 FYNNEI. This CDR3 has 14 amino acids.

This chain links TRBV3-1 (or the pseudogene TRBV3-2) with TRBJ1-2; no reliable D call. V was cut by 4 bases and J by 2 bases, with 11 bases left in between. CDR3 length: 14 amino acids. Germline CDR1 LGHDT, CDR2 YNNKEL (reference sequence). CDR3 residues: CASSPLSGNYGYTF. The CDR3 DNA reads as TGTGCCAGCAGCCCCCTGAGTGGGAACTATGGCTACACCTTC.

This chain joins TRBV14 and TRBJ1-1; a weak D match, TRBD1 (5 bases). Germline CDR1 and CDR2: SGHDN and FVKESK. Deletions cut 4 bases from V and 11 bases from J, with 11 bases between. The length of the CDR3 is 11 residues. The CDR3 sequence is CASSRGTWAFF. DNA for the CDR3: TGTGCCAGCAGCCGGGGCACGTGGGCTTTCTTT.

This clone was observed a single time. This chain links TRBV19 with TRBJ1-5; D unclear. Germline assignment: CDR1 LNHDA and CDR2 SQIVND (reference sequence). The V and J ends lost 1 base and 6 bases respectively, with 13 bases between them. The CDR3 consists of 15 residues. CDR3: CASSIGRVSVQPQHF. The CDR3 bases are TGTGCCAGTAGTATAGGGAGGGTCTCAGTTCAGCCCCAGCATTTT. Full variable domain (remainder filled in from reference TRBV19 and TRBJ1-5): DGGITQSPKYLFRKEGQNVTLSCEQNLNHDAMYWYRQDPGQGLRLIYYSQIVNDFQKGDIAEGYSVSREKKESFPLTVTSAQKNPTAFYLCASSIGRVSVQPQHFGDGTRLSIL.

The rearrangement uses TRBV16 and TRBJ1-1; D unresolved. Trimming left V 4 bases short and J 3 bases short, with 9 bases between. The CDR3 runs 13 residues. CDR1 and CDR2 (germline): KGHSY, FQNENV. As DNA, the CDR3 is TGTGCCAGCAGCCCGTACCAGGACACTGAAGCTTTCTTT. It encodes CASSPYQDTEAFF.

The V call is TRBV21-1, the J call TRBJ1-1. TRBV21-1 is tagged as a pseudogene. The CDR3 is 16 amino acids. CDR3 bases: TGTGCCAGCAGCAAAGACTGGAGAGGTCTCGAAACTGAAGCTTTCTTT. Amino acid sequence: CASSKDWRGLETEAFF.

This clone has just one count. This chain joins TRBV7-8 and TRBJ1-1, with D uncertain. CDR1 SGHVS and CDR2 FQNEAQ come from the germline V gene. The CDR3 contains 13 residues. The germline V and J ends were trimmed by 2 bases and 3 bases, with 7 bases remaining between them. The CDR3 region has the DNA TGTGCCAGCAGCTTATCAGGATACACTGAAGCTTTCTTT. It yields the protein CASSLSGYTEAFF.

The chain joins TRBV5-8 to TRBJ2-7; the match to TRBD1 covers 11 bases. After removal of 0 bases from V and 6 bases from J, the junction contained 2 bases not matched to a gene. The germline V gene has CDR1 SGHTS and CDR2 YDEGEE. The CDR3 totals 14 residues. In DNA form, the CDR3 reads TGTGCCAGCAGCTTGGGTGGGACAGGGGGCGAGCAGTACTTC. Translating gives CASSLGGTGGEQYF.

The chain is built from TRBV15 and TRBJ1-5; the D is unclear. This CDR3 has 13 amino acids. Trimming pared 3 bases from V and 4 bases from J, leaving 7 bases between. Germline V lookup: CDR1 LNHNV, CDR2 YYDKDF (reference sequence). CDR3 residues: CATSSQLNQPQHF. In DNA, the CDR3 is TGTGCCACCAGCAGTCAGCTAAATCAGCCCCAGCATTTT. Drawing the rest from reference TRBV15 and TRBJ1-5, the complete variable domain is DAMVIQNPRYQVTQFGKPVTLSCSQTLNHNVMYWYQQKSSQAPKLLFHYYDKDFNNEADTPDNFQSRRPNTSFCFLDIRSPGLGDTAMYLCATSSQLNQPQHFGDGTRLSIL.

The chain combines TRBV21-1 with TRBJ1-6; the listed D gene, TRBD1, was not tested against the DNA. TRBV21-1 is a pseudogene segment. The CDR3 extends over 15 amino acids. The CDR3 nucleotides are TGTGCCAGCAGCAAACGCAGGGGGCCGTATTCACCCCTCCACTTT. Amino acids: CASSKRRGPYSPLHF.